This T cell receptor beta chain emerged from a study of blood T cell dynamics during melanoma immunotherapy. Trimming cost V 5 bases and J 6 bases; bases outside gene matches: 10. CDR1 and CDR2 (germline): SGHVS, FNYEAQ. The CDR3 is 15 residues long. In its sample, this clone was seen a few times. The assay was immunoSEQ multiplex PCR, and TCRdb's table has in-frame clones only and misses some. The sample carries approximately 10,000 clones, approximately 86% recorded once. The time point denotes: week 3, after first cycle of checkpoint inhibitor. Samples come from before therapy and from week 3 after the first blockade cycle.

The receptor comes from a human donor with melanoma. This specimen consisted of blood, obtained from a patient treated with checkpoint blockade. The chain combines TRBV7-6 with TRBJ1-5, with 7 bases lining up with TRBD1. In DNA, the CDR3 is TGTGCCAGCAGCCTCTTGGAGGGGGCGACTCAGCCCCAGCATTTT. This translates into CASSLLEGATQPQHF.